The 26 T cell receptor beta chains presented below share a single source sample, sequenced in a study of T cells in tumors after PD-1 blockade. The protocol was immunoSEQ multiplex PCR, while the TCRdb copy is restricted to in-frame clones and leaves out a portion. Among around 46,000 clones, 60% to 80% were seen once, and the ten largest hold over 15%. Sample: PBMCs, taken before anti-PD-1 treatment. These receptors originate from a human donor with basal cell carcinoma.

The J gene is TRBJ1-1, the V gene TRBV5-5, with no clear D. CDR1 is SGHKS, CDR2 YYEKEE, per germline (reference sequence). Between the trimmed V and J ends, which lost 2 bases and 0 bases, there was a span of 8 bases. The CDR3 covers 14 residues. The CDR3 spells CASSFQPVNTEAFF. The CDR3 DNA reads as TGTGCCAGCAGCTTTCAACCGGTGAACACTGAAGCTTTCTTT.

CDR3 region: CARSLVQRGASYEQYF. CDR3 coding DNA: TGTGCCAGAAGCTTGGTCCAGCGGGGGGCCTCCTACGAGCAGTACTTC. This rearrangement joins TRBV5-3 to TRBJ2-7; 9 nucleotides line up with TRBD2. TRBV5-3 is classed as an ORF, of uncertain function. The trim removed 0 bases at V and 0 bases at J, leaving 4 bases unmatched. CDR3 length: 16 residues.

To note about this clone: Within the sample, other DNA sequences also encode this same CDR3. V is TRBV7-8 and J is TRBJ2-7; TRBD1 or TRBD2 may be the D gene (5 bases each). Looked up from germline, CDR1 is SGHVS and CDR2 is FQNEAQ. The CDR3 sequence is 15 residues long. The V end was cut by 4 bases, the J end by 0 bases, with 13 bases between. CDR3: CASSSRDGHSYEQYF. For the CDR3, the DNA is TGTGCCAGCAGCTCCCGGGACGGACACTCCTACGAGCAGTACTTC.

This rearrangement joins TRBV2 to TRBJ1-2; TRBD1 aligns across 8 bases. The CDR3 covers 17 residues. The ends lost 0 bases at V and 6 bases at J; junction bases unmatched: 12. Germline V gene lookup returns CDR1 SNHLY and CDR2 FYNNEI. The CDR3 sequence is CASSEARGGTGLHGYTF. The CDR3 coding sequence is TGTGCCAGCAGTGAAGCGAGGGGTGGGACAGGTCTGCATGGCTACACCTTC.

The V and J genes are TRBV19 and TRBJ1-4, with 7 bases fitting TRBD1. Germline CDR1 reads LNHDA; CDR2 reads SQIVND (reference sequence). V lost 1 base to trimming and J lost 8 bases; unmatched junction nucleotides: 7. CDR3 length equals 15 residues. CDR3 coding DNA: TGTGCCAGTAGTATAGCAGCGACAGGGAAGGAAAAACTGTTTTTT. This encodes CASSIAATGKEKLFF.

V usage is TRBV5-6 and J usage is TRBJ2-1; D gene ambiguous. This CDR3 spans 17 amino acids. In germline, CDR1 is SGHDT, CDR2 YYEEEE. V was clipped by 1 base and J by 3 bases, with 17 bases between them. The CDR3 loop reads CASSLWPGFRLYNEQFF. Written as DNA, the CDR3 is TGTGCCAGCAGCTTGTGGCCTGGGTTTCGCCTCTACAATGAGCAGTTCTTC.

J is TRBJ1-1 and V is TRBV19; the D gene is possibly TRBD1 (5 bases). The germline gives CDR1 LNHDA, CDR2 SQIVND (reference sequence). CDR3 length: 14 amino acids. Trimming cost V 3 bases and J 8 bases, with 16 bases left between them. As DNA, the CDR3 is TGTGCCAGTAGTATGGGGCAGATTAGGTGGGAAGCTTTCTTT. Protein sequence: CASSMGQIRWEAFF.

The rearrangement uses TRBV5-6 and TRBJ2-7; 8 bases fit TRBD1. V was pared by 4 bases and J by 2 bases, with 8 bases of the junction left unmatched. The germline gives CDR1 SGHDT, CDR2 YYEEEE. The CDR3 totals 15 residues. The CDR3 DNA reads TGTGCCAGCAGCCCCCCGACAGGGGAAACCTACGAGCAGTACTTC. Translation: CASSPPTGETYEQYF.

The gene calls are TRBV12-3 or TRBV12-4 and TRBJ2-7, with unresolved D. The CDR3 totals 13 residues. The V end was cut by 5 bases, the J end by 2 bases, with 10 bases between. This CDR3 is CASSPATTYEQYF. DNA for the CDR3: TGTGCCAGCAGTCCCGCCACGACCTACGAGCAGTACTTC.

The J gene is TRBJ2-4, the V gene TRBV3-1 (or the pseudogene TRBV3-2), with 8 bases aligning to TRBD1. This CDR3 region has 14 residues. The germline gives CDR1 LGHDT, CDR2 YNNKEL (reference sequence). With 4 bases clipped from V and 4 bases from J, the junction kept 3 bases outside the gene matches. Here the CDR3 DNA reads TGTGCCAGCAGCCCGGGACAGGTTAAAAACATTCAGTACTTC. Translation gives CASSPGQVKNIQYF.

The rearrangement joins TRBV19 to TRBJ2-3; 8 bases map to TRBD1. V trimming: 3 bases; J trimming: 3 bases; junction bases outside the gene matches: 5. Germline CDR1 is LNHDA and CDR2 is SQIVND (reference sequence). This CDR3 is built from 15 residues. CDR3 amino acids: CASSIARGRTDTQYF. DNA for the CDR3: TGTGCCAGTAGTATTGCCAGGGGGCGAACAGATACGCAGTATTTT.

This clone is medium-sized within its sample. The chain uses TRBV28 and TRBJ2-7, with 11 bases lining up with TRBD1. This CDR3 has 13 residues. Germline loops: CDR1 MDHEN, CDR2 SYDVKM. V was clipped by 6 bases and J by 3 bases; unmatched bases: 1. CDR3 sequence (DNA): TGTGCCAGCAGCGGGACAGGGGGCTACGAGCAGTACTTC. It encodes CASSGTGGYEQYF.

The chain combines TRBV19 with TRBJ2-5, with D tentatively TRBD1 (6 bases). This CDR3 is built from 16 residues. Trimming removed 2 bases at V and 5 bases at J, with 18 bases between. Germline lookup yields CDR1 LNHDA and CDR2 SQIVND (reference sequence). The CDR3 DNA is TGTGCCAGTAGTATAATGGGGGCCTCGTCTGGGGAGACCCAGTACTTC. Translated, it gives CASSIMGASSGETQYF.

This chain links TRBV30 with TRBJ2-1, with D uncertain. V lost 3 bases and J 0 bases, leaving 9 bases between the germline ends. Looked up from germline, CDR1 is GTSNPN and CDR2 is SVGIG (reference sequence). The CDR3 is 14 residues long. In DNA form, the CDR3 reads TGTGCCTGGAGAGGCATGAGCTCCTACAATGAGCAGTTCTTC. As protein: CAWRGMSSYNEQFF.

This chain connects TRBV10-3 to TRBJ2-7; perhaps TRBD2 as D (6 bases). The germline V gene has CDR1 ENHRY and CDR2 SYGVKD. The CDR3 has 16 residues. V gave up 3 bases and J gave up 0 bases, with 15 bases separating them. CDR3 residues: CAISDYQWTNSYEQYF. CDR3 sequence (DNA): TGTGCCATCAGTGATTACCAGTGGACTAACTCCTACGAGCAGTACTTC.

V gene TRBV6-5 combines with J gene TRBJ2-7; 8 bases are shared with TRBD1. V trimming: 5 bases; J trimming: 0 bases; junction bases outside the gene matches: 6. Germline V gene sequence: CDR1 MNHEY, CDR2 SVGAGI. The CDR3 sequence is 15 residues long. CDR3 amino acids: CASSIDRGTSYEQYF. The CDR3 nucleotides read TGTGCCAGCAGTATCGACAGGGGTACCTCCTACGAGCAGTACTTC.

Regarding this clone: Distinct nucleotide sequences in the sample also encode this CDR3. This chain uses TRBV7-9 with TRBJ1-2, with D hard to call. The CDR3 totals 13 residues. V dropped 9 bases and J dropped 8 bases, with 19 bases sitting between them. The germline CDR1 and CDR2 sequences are SEHNR and FQNEAQ (reference sequence). CDR3 loop: CASSLGPRQGYTF. The CDR3 nucleotides are TGTGCCAGTAGCCTCGGGCCTCGGCAGGGCTACACCTTC.

The V and J genes are TRBV14 and TRBJ1-1; a weak D match, TRBD1 (6 bases). This CDR3 is 17 amino acids long. Per germline, CDR1 SGHDN and CDR2 FVKESK. The ends were cut back, 5 bases at V and 1 base at J, with 20 bases in the middle. In nucleotides, the CDR3 is TGTGCCAGCAGCTCTGGGGGCCGATTGAGGCAGAACACTGAAGCTTTCTTT. It is translated as CASSSGGRLRQNTEAFF.

V gene TRBV5-4 combines with J gene TRBJ1-1, with D possibly matching TRBD1 (6 bases). Germline CDR1 SGHNT, CDR2 YYREEE (reference sequence). V lost 4 bases to trimming and J lost 2 bases, with 15 bases between them. This CDR3 has 15 residues. This chain's CDR3 is CASSQEQGLNTEAFF. CDR3 DNA sequence: TGTGCCAGCAGCCAGGAACAGGGACTTAACACTGAAGCTTTCTTT.

V and J are TRBV5-1 and TRBJ1-1; D gene uncertain. V was shortened by 5 bases and J by 3 bases, with 14 bases between the two germline ends. Germline assignment: CDR1 SGHRS and CDR2 YFSETQ. The CDR3 has 14 amino acids. CDR3 in amino acids: CASRASRGYTEAFF. CDR3 DNA: TGCGCCAGCAGAGCGAGTCGGGGTTACACTGAAGCTTTCTTT. Complete variable domain (other parts from reference TRBV5-1 and TRBJ1-1): KAGVTQTPRYLIKTRGQQVTLSCSPISGHRSVSWYQQTPGQGLQFLFEYFSETQRNKGNFPGRFSGRQFSNSRSEMNVSTLELGDSALYLCASRASRGYTEAFFGQGTRLTVV.

V and J are TRBV12-5 and TRBJ2-1; D is perhaps TRBD1 (5 bases). CDR1 is LGHNT and CDR2 is FRNRAP in the germline V gene. This CDR3 region has 13 residues. The ends were cut back, 2 bases at V and 7 bases at J, with 9 bases in the middle. DNA for the CDR3: TGTGCTAGTGGTTTGTTATCAGGGAATGAGCAGTTCTTC. Translating it yields CASGLLSGNEQFF.

This chain connects TRBV5-6 to TRBJ2-7, with D perhaps matching TRBD2 (6 bases). CDR3 length: 15 residues. From germline, CDR1 is SGHDT and CDR2 YYEEEE. V gave up 0 bases and J gave up 1 base, with 11 bases separating them. The CDR3 DNA is TGTGCCAGCAGCTTGGGTCCCAGCGGGTCCTACGAGCAGTACTTC. Its translation is CASSLGPSGSYEQYF. Based on the CDR3 plus reference TRBV5-6 and TRBJ2-7, the full variable domain is DAGVTQSPTHLIKTRGQQVTLRCSPKSGHDTVSWYQQALGQGPQFIFQYYEEEERQRGNFPDRFSGHQFPNYSSELNVNALLLGDSALYLCASSLGPSGSYEQYFGPGTRLTVT.

The chain carries TRBV5-6 and TRBJ2-7; 10 positions agree with TRBD1. Germline lookup yields CDR1 SGHDT and CDR2 YYEEEE. CDR3 length: 14 residues. V was pared by 10 bases and J by 6 bases, with 13 bases of the junction left unmatched. The CDR3 DNA follows: TGTGCCTCGCGGTCGTGGGGACAGGGGTTCGAGCAGTACTTC. Its translation is CASRSWGQGFEQYF.

The CDR3 sequence: CASSPRQANEQFF. CDR3 nucleotides: TGTGCCAGCAGCCCCAGACAGGCCAATGAGCAGTTCTTC. This chain joins TRBV9 and TRBJ2-1, with D tentatively TRBD1 (6 bases). The V and J ends lost 4 bases and 6 bases respectively, with 11 bases between them. Germline CDR1 is SGDLS and CDR2 is YYNGEE. There are 13 residues in the CDR3.

The gene calls are TRBV30 and TRBJ2-2; TRBD2 aligns across 10 bases. The germline V gene encodes CDR1 GTSNPN and CDR2 SVGIG (reference sequence). The V segment lost 7 bases and the J segment 1 base; nucleotides outside the gene matches: 3. This CDR3 region has 14 residues. CDR3 DNA sequence: TGTGCCTCCCGACTAGCGGGGAACACCGGGGAGCTGTTTTTT. Its translation is CASRLAGNTGELFF.

This chain uses TRBV6-5 with TRBJ1-2; D remains ambiguous. Germline V gene lookup returns CDR1 MNHEY and CDR2 SVGAGI. The CDR3 has 12 residues. Trimming removed 7 bases from V and 5 bases from J, with 11 bases in between. CDR3 sequence: CASTEKGYGYTF. CDR3 in DNA: TGTGCCAGCACCGAAAAAGGGTATGGCTACACCTTC.